Below, 4 T cell receptor beta chains from the same sample are listed, as sequenced in a study of T cells in Graves' hyperthyroidism and ophthalmopathy. Amplified TCR beta CDR3 regions came from RNA transcripts. The HTBI primer set drove a first-round RT-PCR of the TCR CDR3. TCRdb reprocessed the multiplex PCR reads with MiXCR, giving one entry per CDR3 protein. The sample lists about 510,000 distinct CDR3 sequences, 14% seen once, with approximately 15% in the top ten. Sequencing input: blood. The receptors here all came from a woman between 40 and 50 years old with Graves' hyperthyroidism.

This clonotype was found many times. The CDR3 here is CASSLFDSSLQNTEAFF. CDR3 bases: TGTGCCAGCAGTTTATTTGATTCCTCTCTACAGAACACTGAAGCTTTCTTT. The V gene is TRBV28, the J gene TRBJ1-1; D is unresolved. The germline gives CDR1 MDHEN, CDR2 SYDVKM. The V end lost 1 base, the J end lost 1 base, and 16 bases lay between the germline ends. CDR3 length: 17 amino acids.

This chain joins TRBV24-1 and TRBJ2-2; unclear D gene. V was cut by 0 bases and J by 0 bases, with 10 bases left in between. This CDR3 is built from 17 residues. Germline V lookup: CDR1 KGHDR, CDR2 SFDVKD. The CDR3 sequence is CATSDLEAAANTGELFF. In nucleotides, the CDR3 is TGTGCCACCAGTGATTTGGAGGCCGCCGCGAACACCGGGGAGCTGTTTTTT.

This clonotype has at least ten counts. The gene calls are TRBV6-1 and TRBJ2-5; tentatively, D is TRBD2 (6 bases). V was clipped by 0 bases and J by 4 bases, with 12 bases between them. The V gene's germline CDR1 is MNHNS and CDR2 SASEGT. This CDR3 spans 15 amino acids. DNA of the CDR3: TGTGCCAGCAGTGAAGCGAGGCAGGGAGGAGAGACCCAGTACTTC. Translation: CASSEARQGGETQYF.

This clonotype was recorded at least ten times. The V gene is TRBV18, the J gene TRBJ1-5; 9 nucleotides match TRBD1. Germline lookup yields CDR1 KGHSH and CDR2 LQKENI. The junction had 6 bases not matched to a gene; V was cut back by 8 bases and J by 7 bases. CDR3 length: 13 amino acids. The CDR3 DNA sequence: TGTGCCAGCCGGGACAGGGTTGGCCAGCCCCAGCATTTT. Encoded protein: CASRDRVGQPQHF. The complete variable domain, with remaining parts taken from reference TRBV18 and TRBJ1-5, reads NAGVMQNPRHLVRRRGQEARLRCSPMKGHSHVYWYRQLPEEGLKFMVYLQKENIIDESGMPKERFSAEFPKEGPSILRIQQVVRGDSAAYFCASRDRVGQPQHFGDGTRLSIL.